The 22 T cell receptor beta chains below all came from one sample that was sequenced in a study of cytomegalovirus exposure and HLA in healthy donors. The PCR employed 60 Vbeta primers together with 13 Jbeta primers. Libraries were prepared by immunoSEQ multiplex PCR; TCRdb keeps only in-frame clonotypes and omits some of them. Here the sample spans about 200,000 clones, around 77% being singletons. Specimen: PBMCs. The receptors stem from a woman under 40 in good health and CMV-seronegative.

The J gene is TRBJ2-5, the V gene TRBV5-1; D might be TRBD1 (5 bases). V was cut by 6 bases and J by 2 bases, with 14 bases left in between. The germline V gene has CDR1 SGHRS and CDR2 YFSETQ. The length of the CDR3 is 14 residues. The DNA of the CDR3 is TGCGCCAGCACGACAGCGAACGCACAAGAGACCCAGTACTTC. It translates to CASTTANAQETQYF.

The chain uses TRBV28 and TRBJ2-2; a possible D gene is TRBD1 (6 bases). V was shortened by 7 bases and J by 9 bases, with 24 bases between the two germline ends. Germline loops: CDR1 MDHEN, CDR2 SYDVKM. This CDR3 is 16 amino acids long. CDR3 bases: TGTGCCAGCACTCTAAGGGGGAAGGTCGGATGGCGGGAGCTGTTTTTT. Translation gives CASTLRGKVGWRELFF.

This clone was observed once. The sample contains more than one DNA sequence encoding this CDR3. The V gene is TRBV19, the J gene TRBJ2-7; D perhaps matches TRBD1 (6 bases). CDR1 and CDR2 from the germline V gene are LNHDA and SQIVND (reference sequence). The length of the CDR3 is 13 residues. The V and J ends lost 2 bases and 3 bases respectively, with 8 bases between them. CDR3 bases: TGTGCCAGTAGTATAAACAGGGACTACGAGCAGTACTTC. It encodes CASSINRDYEQYF. The complete variable domain, with remaining parts taken from reference TRBV19 and TRBJ2-7, reads DGGITQSPKYLFRKEGQNVTLSCEQNLNHDAMYWYRQDPGQGLRLIYYSQIVNDFQKGDIAEGYSVSREKKESFPLTVTSAQKNPTAFYLCASSINRDYEQYFGPGTRLTVT.

As for this clone: This specimen includes other DNA sequences encoding the same CDR3. The chain couples TRBV20-1 to TRBJ1-2; possible D gene TRBD1, 5 bases. From germline, CDR1 is DFQATT and CDR2 SNEGSKA (reference sequence). V dropped 5 bases and J dropped 8 bases, with 6 bases sitting between them. This CDR3 is built from 9 residues. CDR3 coding DNA: TGCAGTGCTGGGGGGGGCTACACCTTC. Encoded protein: CSAGGGYTF.

The V gene is TRBV1, the J gene TRBJ1-4; the tabulated D call, TRBD1, remains unverified against the DNA. TRBV1 is deemed a pseudogene. The CDR3 contains 14 residues. The CDR3 spells CTSSHHDSIEKLFF. CDR3 bases: TGCACCAGCAGCCACCACGACAGTATAGAAAAACTGTTTTTT.

The chain is built from TRBV27 and TRBJ1-1, with 9 nucleotides matching TRBD1. V shed 2 bases, J shed 11 bases, and the junction held 6 bases outside the gene matches. Germline V gene data show CDR1 as MNHEY and CDR2 as SMNVEV (reference sequence). CDR3 length: 13 residues. The DNA for the CDR3 is TGTGCCAGCAGTTTACTTGGGACAGGGAGGGCTTTCTTT. Protein: CASSLLGTGRAFF.

V gene TRBV6-4 combines with J gene TRBJ2-2; tentative D call: TRBD2 (5 bases). The CDR3 loop spans 14 amino acids. The germline V gene has CDR1 MRHNA and CDR2 SNTAGT. V lost 6 bases and J 3 bases, leaving 11 bases between the germline ends. CDR3 region: CASSRTGDTGELFF. The DNA for the CDR3 is TGTGCCAGCAGCCGGACCGGGGACACCGGGGAGCTGTTTTTT.

The chain joins TRBV9 to TRBJ2-1; D not resolved. Germline V gene data show CDR1 as SGDLS and CDR2 as YYNGEE. The CDR3 is 11 residues long. With 2 bases removed from V and 6 bases from J, the gap between germline ends came to 3 bases. DNA of the CDR3: TGTGCCAGCAGCGTTAGCAATGAGCAGTTCTTC. It is translated as CASSVSNEQFF.

J is TRBJ1-5 and V is TRBV6-1, with D possibly being TRBD1 (6 bases). In germline, CDR1 is MNHNS, CDR2 SASEGT. The CDR3 spans 12 residues. V dropped 4 bases and J dropped 7 bases, with 8 bases sitting between them. The CDR3 region is CASSGQDQPQHF. DNA of the CDR3: TGTGCCAGCAGTGGACAGGACCAGCCCCAGCATTTT.

This rearrangement joins TRBV29-1 to TRBJ1-3; 10 bases align to TRBD1. Germline CDR1 SQVTM, CDR2 ANQGSEA. Trimming at V came to 5 bases and at J to 2 bases, leaving 3 bases not matched to a gene. The CDR3 length is 14 residues. The CDR3 sequence: CSVRTGGAGNTIYF. As DNA, the CDR3 is TGCAGCGTTCGGACAGGGGGGGCTGGAAACACCATATATTTT.

The gene calls are TRBV2 and TRBJ1-5, with TRBD1 matching over 8 bases. The CDR3 sequence is 15 residues long. Germline V gives CDR1 SNHLY, CDR2 FYNNEI. With V trimmed by 8 bases and J by 7 bases, 13 bases remained unmatched. In DNA, the CDR3 is TGTGCCAGCGAGACTCTTCGGACAGGGAGACAGCCCCAGCATTTT. This translates into CASETLRTGRQPQHF.

Turning to this clone: The same CDR3 can be traced to other DNA sequences in this sample. The genes are TRBV10-3 and TRBJ2-7; D unclear. The V gene's germline CDR1 is ENHRY and CDR2 SYGVKD. The germline V and J ends were trimmed by 2 bases and 3 bases, with 5 bases remaining between them. The CDR3 extends over 12 amino acids. The DNA of the CDR3 is TGTGCCATCAGTGAGCGCAGCTACGAGCAGTACTTC. As protein: CAISERSYEQYF.

J is TRBJ1-2 and V is TRBV15; D is unclear. The CDR3 has 12 amino acids. The V and J ends lost 0 bases and 4 bases respectively, with 3 bases between them. Germline V gene data show CDR1 as LNHNV and CDR2 as YYDKDF (reference sequence). This CDR3 reads CATSRDGYGYTF. CDR3 coding DNA: TGTGCCACCAGCAGAGACGGCTATGGCTACACCTTC.

The chain links TRBV6-6 to TRBJ1-1; D is possibly TRBD1 (5 bases). Between the trimmed V and J ends, which lost 6 bases and 5 bases, there was a span of 10 bases. The CDR3 totals 12 residues. The germline V gene encodes CDR1 MNHNY and CDR2 SVGAGI (reference sequence). The CDR3 here is CASSHHRTEAFF. The DNA of the CDR3 is TGTGCCAGCAGCCACCACAGGACTGAAGCTTTCTTT.

This chain joins TRBV7-9 and TRBJ2-3; 12 bases agree with TRBD2. The CDR3 spans 16 residues. Germline V gene data show CDR1 as SEHNR and CDR2 as FQNEAQ (reference sequence). Trimming took 5 bases from V and 3 from J; bases not matched to a gene: 6. In nucleotides, the CDR3 is TGTGCCAGCAGCACGACTAGCGGGAGTTGGACAGATACGCAGTATTTT. Its translation is CASSTTSGSWTDTQYF.

The J gene is TRBJ1-6, the V gene TRBV7-2, with a possible D match to TRBD1 (5 bases). V lost 4 bases and J lost 5, with 12 bases in between. The CDR3 has 15 amino acids. Germline V gene lookup returns CDR1 SGHTA and CDR2 FQGNSA. The CDR3 coding sequence is TGTGCCAGCAGCTCACAGGTTACCAATAATTCACCCCTCCACTTT. Translating gives CASSSQVTNNSPLHF.

This sequence joins TRBV10-2 and TRBJ2-1; 14 bases map to TRBD2. The CDR3 runs to 18 residues. After removal of 3 bases from V and 7 bases from J, the junction contained 11 bases not matched to a gene. Germline V gives CDR1 WSHSY, CDR2 SAAADI. The CDR3 region is CASSEWALGLAGVNEQFF. In DNA, the CDR3 is TGCGCCAGCAGTGAATGGGCGTTGGGACTAGCGGGAGTGAATGAGCAGTTCTTC.

This clone showed up just once. This chain uses TRBV4-2 with TRBJ2-2; 11 nucleotides line up with TRBD2. The germline gives CDR1 LGHNA, CDR2 YNFKEQ. There are 19 residues in the CDR3. V shed 1 base, J shed 3 bases, and the junction held 10 bases outside the gene matches. Here the CDR3 reads CASSQAGLAGGLYTGELFF. The CDR3 coding sequence is TGTGCCAGCAGCCAAGCTGGATTAGCGGGGGGGCTGTACACCGGGGAGCTGTTTTTT.

V is TRBV30 and J is TRBJ1-1; D uncertain. Germline V gene data show CDR1 as GTSNPN and CDR2 as SVGIG (reference sequence). The CDR3 consists of 16 residues. V gave up 2 bases and J gave up 5 bases, with 21 bases separating them. The CDR3 protein is CAWSPPGRYGRTEAFF. The CDR3 bases are TGTGCCTGGAGTCCCCCGGGTAGGTACGGGAGGACTGAAGCTTTCTTT.

Points on this clone: One junction end does not reproduce the germline sequence, and a read error may be involved. The J gene is TRBJ1-1, the V gene TRBV7-7, with D maybe TRBD1 (5 bases). The CDR3 length is 15 residues. Germline CDR1 SSHAT, CDR2 FNYEAQ (reference sequence). The DNA for the CDR3 is TGTGCTAGCACCAAAAGACCTACAGGGAACACTGAAGCTTTCTTT. As protein: CASTKRPTGNTEAFF.

This clone was detected only a few times. V and J are TRBV13 and TRBJ2-2; possible D gene TRBD1, 5 bases. The CDR3 contains 17 residues. Between the trimmed V and J ends, which lost 4 bases and 1 base, there was a span of 16 bases. Germline loops: CDR1 PRHDT, CDR2 FYEKMQ (reference sequence). DNA of the CDR3: TGTGCCAGCAGCTCCCGAAATACAGGCGAGAACACCGGGGAGCTGTTTTTT. It specifies CASSSRNTGENTGELFF.

This clone was observed a few times. V is TRBV6-4 and J is TRBJ2-2; TRBD1 agrees at 8 bases. This CDR3 is built from 15 residues. Germline values: CDR1 MRHNA, CDR2 SNTAGT. The junction had 0 bases not matched to a gene; V was cut back by 2 bases and J by 1 base. CDR3 in DNA: TGTGCCAGCAGTGACGGGACAGGGAACACCGGGGAGCTGTTTTTT. It is translated as CASSDGTGNTGELFF.